One and the same sample provided the 13 T cell receptor beta chains below, sequenced in a study of blood T cell repertoires in COVID-19. Profiling relied on immunoSEQ multiplex PCR, and the TCRdb table lists in-frame clones only, not all of them. In the table there are 170,000 or so clones, around 85% of which are singletons. Sequenced input: PBMCs or T cells enriched from blood (not recorded which). The receptors here all came from a man aged 35 to 55 who had recovered from COVID-19.

The chain links TRBV5-1 to TRBJ1-6; 7 bases map to TRBD1. CDR3 size: 15 residues. Germline assignment: CDR1 SGHRS and CDR2 YFSETQ. V was pared by 3 bases and J by 3 bases, with 3 bases of the junction left unmatched. The CDR3 nucleotides read TGCGCCAGCAGCTACCGGGACAGCTATAATTCACCCCTCCACTTT. Protein: CASSYRDSYNSPLHF.

This clone was counted between two and nine times. The chain combines TRBV9 with TRBJ1-1, with D possibly TRBD1 on 6 matching bases. The CDR3 extends over 15 amino acids. Germline CDR1 reads SGDLS; CDR2 reads YYNGEE. V lost 3 bases to trimming and J lost 5 bases, with 17 bases between them. The CDR3 nucleotides are TGTGCCAGCAGCGGATACAGGGATTTTAGGACTGAAGCTTTCTTT. It is translated as CASSGYRDFRTEAFF.

This chain connects TRBV3-1 (or the pseudogene TRBV3-2) to TRBJ2-1, with 10 bases that match TRBD1. Germline-derived CDR1 and CDR2 are LGHDT and YNNKEL (reference sequence). The CDR3 has 16 amino acids. Trimming at V came to 4 bases and at J to 5 bases, leaving 8 bases not matched to a gene. CDR3 sequence: CASSRVGTGVNNEQFF. CDR3 DNA: TGTGCCAGCAGCCGAGTCGGGACAGGGGTGAACAATGAGCAGTTCTTC.

This rearrangement joins TRBV9 to TRBJ2-7; D might be TRBD2 (5 bases). Germline-derived CDR1 and CDR2 are SGDLS and YYNGEE. V was cut by 0 bases and J by 2 bases, with 12 bases left in between. CDR3 size: 15 residues. DNA of the CDR3: TGTGCCAGCAGCGTAGGATCAGCGGTTACCTACGAGCAGTACTTC. Its protein product is CASSVGSAVTYEQYF.

To note about this clone: A much larger clone lies a single base off, so this may be a read error. The V gene is TRBV27, the J gene TRBJ1-5; weak D call: TRBD1 (6 bases). Germline V gene data show CDR1 as MNHEY and CDR2 as SMNVEV (reference sequence). The CDR3 covers 14 residues. V dropped 6 bases and J dropped 3 bases, with 12 bases sitting between them. CDR3 protein: CASSPDRNNQPQHF. In DNA, the CDR3 is TGTGCCAGCAGCCCCGACAGGAACAATCAGCCCCAGCATTTT.

This rearrangement joins TRBV27 to TRBJ1-4; D remains ambiguous. Trimming stripped 7 bases from V and 5 bases from J, with 5 bases between. Germline CDR1 is MNHEY and CDR2 is SMNVEV (reference sequence). The CDR3 has 11 amino acids. CDR3 amino acids: CASMRNEKLFF. DNA of the CDR3: TGTGCCAGCATGAGGAATGAAAAACTGTTTTTT.

The rearrangement links TRBV3-1 (or the pseudogene TRBV3-2) to TRBJ2-7, with D perhaps matching TRBD1 (5 bases). The germline V and J ends were trimmed by 0 bases and 2 bases, with 17 bases remaining between them. Germline loops: CDR1 LGHDT, CDR2 YNNKEL (reference sequence). The CDR3 sequence is 17 residues long. The DNA of the CDR3 is TGTGCCAGCAGCCAAGATCAGGGCGGACCCTCCACCTACGAGCAGTACTTC. Translated: CASSQDQGGPSTYEQYF.

This clone was seen only once. V and J are TRBV5-1 and TRBJ2-7; 9 nucleotides line up with TRBD1. The ends lost 2 bases at V and 6 bases at J; junction bases unmatched: 12. This CDR3 spans 16 amino acids. Germline CDR1 SGHRS, CDR2 YFSETQ. This CDR3 is CASSFARTGEEGEQYF. The CDR3 coding sequence is TGCGCCAGCAGCTTCGCAAGGACAGGGGAAGAAGGCGAGCAGTACTTC.

The chain joins TRBV5-1 to TRBJ1-1; 7 bases line up with TRBD1. V was clipped by 4 bases and J by 1 base; unmatched bases: 10. Looked up from germline, CDR1 is SGHRS and CDR2 is YFSETQ. The CDR3 contains 16 residues. In DNA, the CDR3 is TGCGCCAGCAGCCCCGGACAGGCGATGGAGAACACTGAAGCTTTCTTT. Residues: CASSPGQAMENTEAFF.

This CDR3 reads CASSLGGRGRYSYEQYF. As DNA, the CDR3 is TGTGCCAGCAGTTTGGGCGGGAGGGGGAGATACTCCTACGAGCAGTACTTC. This chain connects TRBV27 to TRBJ2-7, with TRBD2 matching over 9 bases. Germline assignment: CDR1 MNHEY and CDR2 SMNVEV (reference sequence). The J segment lost 0 bases and the V segment lost 3 bases, leaving 9 bases of the junction unmatched. This CDR3 has 17 amino acids.

The sample holds one count of this clone. This chain links TRBV5-1 with TRBJ2-1; 9 bases fit TRBD1. Germline CDR1 and CDR2: SGHRS and YFSETQ. Trimming at V came to 4 bases and at J to 2 bases, leaving 1 base not matched to a gene. The CDR3 has 14 residues. The CDR3 loop reads CASSRDRAYNEQFF. CDR3 nucleotide sequence: TGCGCCAGCAGCCGGGACAGGGCCTACAATGAGCAGTTCTTC.

The J gene is TRBJ1-2, the V gene TRBV21-1; the table gives TRBD1 as D, unverified against the DNA. TRBV21-1 is a pseudogene. The CDR3 consists of 16 residues. Here the CDR3 reads CASSSQTWQGGYGYTF. The CDR3 region has the DNA TGTGCCAGCAGCAGCCAAACATGGCAGGGTGGCTATGGCTACACCTTC.

The chain uses TRBV25-1 and TRBJ1-1, with 9 bases matching TRBD1. The CDR3 is made up of 14 amino acids. The germline V gene encodes CDR1 MGHDK and CDR2 SYGVNS. V lost 6 bases and J lost 3; bases outside the gene matches: 5. CDR3 region: CASRDRGFDTEAFF. Here the CDR3 DNA reads TGTGCCAGCAGAGACAGGGGGTTCGACACTGAAGCTTTCTTT.